The clone carrying this T cell receptor beta chain appeared once. Its cognate antigen is unknown. The table came from immunoSEQ multiplex PCR; TCRdb's copy has only in-frame clones and leaves some out. Of some 180,000 clones in the sample, just over 85% were seen once. CDR1 is SGHKS and CDR2 is YYEKEE in the germline V gene (reference sequence). CDR3 length: 14 amino acids. Trimming took 4 bases from V and 2 from J; bases not matched to a gene: 4. The sample comes from a study of T cell responses to AZD1222 COVID-19 vaccine. Study observations and caveats: Variant regions that are unmutated are reportedly the target of nearly half of spike-specific TCRs.

The sequence was collected from an adult in good health. The rearrangement uses TRBV5-5 and TRBJ2-3; TRBD1 matches 7 bases. The sequencing used peripheral blood, collected on day 0 of AZD1222 vaccination. The CDR3 coding sequence is TGTGCCAGCAGCACGGGGACAGTCACAGATACGCAGTATTTT. Its protein is CASSTGTVTDTQYF. The entire variable domain, with the rest obtained from reference TRBV5-5 and TRBJ2-3, is as follows: DAGVTQSPTHLIKTRGQQVTLRCSPISGHKSVSWYQQVLGQGPQFIFQYYEKEERGRGNFPDRFSARQFPNYSSELNVNALLLGDSALYLCASSTGTVTDTQYFGPGTRLTVL.